The rows below give T cell receptor beta chains drawn from one sample of a study of blood T cell repertoires in COVID-19. Using immunoSEQ multiplex PCR, the repertoire was profiled, and TCRdb retains in-frame clones only, with some absent. The table records tens of thousands of clones, around 75% of them present only once. Material for sequencing was peripheral blood. These receptors all stem from a woman over 75 with active or convalescent COVID-19. Each CDR3 is given with its conserved first and last residue. Each record gives: J gene, clone size, D gene, V gene, CDR3 DNA, CDR3 protein. D genes are given only for firm matches. For some rows the clone size is stated as once, few or many, or as a class when expanded; others skip it.

TRBJ1-1	-	TRBD1	TRBV11-3	TGTGCCAGAAAGCTTTCGCAGGGGGACCGGACAGGGAACACTGAAGCTTTCTTT	CARKLSQGDRTGNTEAFF
TRBJ2-2	once	-	TRBV7-6	TGTGCCAGCAGCTTTTTAGGGGGGACAGCGAACACCGGGGAGCTGTTTTTT	CASSFLGGTANTGELFF
TRBJ1-3	-	TRBD1	TRBV18	TGTGCCAGCTCACCCGGACAGGTGATACCTCTGTCTGGAAACACCATATATTTT	CASSPGQVIPLSGNTIYF
TRBJ2-2	few	TRBD2	TRBV6-2/TRBV6-3	TGTGCCAGCAGTTACTCGGAAGGACTAGCGGGAGAGGACACCGGGGAGCTGTTTTTT	CASSYSEGLAGEDTGELFF
TRBJ1-1	-	-	TRBV6-2/TRBV6-3	TGTGCCAGCAGTCGAAGCCTTCAGAACACTGAAGCTTTCTTT	CASSRSLQNTEAFF
TRBJ1-4	-	TRBD1	TRBV6-1	TGTGCCAGCAGTGCGGGGACAGGAATGCTGTCAACTAATGAAAAACTGTTTTTT	CASSAGTGMLSTNEKLFF
TRBJ2-1	few	-	TRBV5-1	TGCGCCAGCAGCTTGGCTGGGGGCGCTGAAAATGAGCAGTTCTTC	CASSLAGGAENEQFF
TRBJ2-1	-	-	TRBV19	TGTGCCAGTAGTATACAGGGCTCCTACAATGAGCAGTTCTTC	CASSIQGSYNEQFF
TRBJ2-6	-	TRBD1	TRBV24-1	TGTGCCACCAGTGAGACAGGGGGCGCTGGGGCCAACGTCCTGACTTTC	CATSETGGAGANVLTF
TRBJ1-6	-	-	TRBV5-4	TGTGCCAGCAGCTTGTTTCAGATTTATAATTCACCCCTCCACTTT	CASSLFQIYNSPLHF
TRBJ2-3	-	-	TRBV2	TGTGCCAGCAGTGTTAGCGGAATGGACACAGATACGCAGTATTTT	CASSVSGMDTDTQYF
TRBJ1-1	-	TRBD1	TRBV28	TGTGCCAGCAGTTTAACAACAGGGGCCGAAGCTTTCTTT	CASSLTTGAEAFF
TRBJ2-7	-	TRBD1	TRBV5-1	TGCGCCAGCAGTCGTTCAGGGGGCGTCGACGAGCAGTACTTC	CASSRSGGVDEQYF
TRBJ2-3	-	-	TRBV19	TGTGCCAGTAGCGGGTCAGGGGCAGATACGCAGTATTTT	CASSGSGADTQYF
TRBJ2-7	-	TRBD1	TRBV7-9	TGTGCCAGCAGCTCAGGACAGGGGGCGGTCTACGAGCAGTACTTC	CASSSGQGAVYEQYF
TRBJ1-2	once	-	TRBV7-9	TGTGCCAGCAGCGAGGCGAGGGAAAACTATGGCTACACCTTC	CASSEARENYGYTF